This entry features one T cell receptor (beta chain) sequence. The antigen is not known. The table came from immunoSEQ multiplex PCR; TCRdb's copy has only in-frame clones and leaves some out. The repertoire holds 65,000 to 75,000 clones, with about 67% as singletons. Before any sequencing was done, the ViraFEST assay used viral peptide pools to expand antigen-specific CD4+ T cells. Researchers isolated CD4+ T cells once roughly ten days of culture had elapsed. Each participant received a vaccine that was either BNT162b2 or mRNA-1273, given as two doses. Both day 3 and day 7 saw half the medium replaced with IL-2 medium. This record belongs to a study of vaccination effects on CD4 cells after COVID-19. Study in general: Sampling occurred a median 72 days post second dose, range 14 to 241. Study-wide points: Late post-vaccination samples showed marked contraction of infection- and vaccine-induced clones.

Trimming at V came to 4 bases and at J to 7 bases, leaving 6 bases not matched to a gene. Germline V gene data show CDR1 as WNHNN and CDR2 as SYGVQD (reference sequence). The CDR3 is made up of 15 amino acids. The chain joins TRBV10-1 to TRBJ2-1, with TRBD1 matching 11 bases. The material sequenced was CD4+ T cells from PBMCs cultured with HCoV-229E spike peptides, taken after COVID-19 vaccination. This clonotype originated in a human donor who received a COVID-19 vaccine. The CDR3 nucleotides are TGCGCCAGCAGTGGGACAGGGGGCGCGGGAAATGAGCAGTTCTTC. Its protein is CASSGTGGAGNEQFF.